This T cell receptor (beta chain) was identified in a study of blood T cell repertoires in COVID-19. There are a few counts of this clone. CDR3 size: 13 residues. The J segment lost 6 bases and the V segment lost 6 bases, leaving 7 bases of the junction unmatched. Germline V lookup: CDR1 LNHDA, CDR2 SQIVND (reference sequence). Adults between about 18 and 89 years of age took part from 24 US areas. The table came from immunoSEQ multiplex PCR; TCRdb's copy has only in-frame clones and leaves some out. The sample has some 220,000 clones, around 87% seen once. What was sequenced was PBMCs or T cells enriched from blood (not recorded which). The chain is built from TRBV19 and TRBJ1-1; 7 bases align to TRBD1. This TCR was recovered from a woman between 18 and 29 years old in a cohort exposed to, infected with or recovered from COVID-19 (not recorded which). The CDR3 DNA is TGTGCCAGTAGCGCAGGGGGATTTGCTGAAGCTTTCTTT. It is translated as CASSAGGFAEAFF.